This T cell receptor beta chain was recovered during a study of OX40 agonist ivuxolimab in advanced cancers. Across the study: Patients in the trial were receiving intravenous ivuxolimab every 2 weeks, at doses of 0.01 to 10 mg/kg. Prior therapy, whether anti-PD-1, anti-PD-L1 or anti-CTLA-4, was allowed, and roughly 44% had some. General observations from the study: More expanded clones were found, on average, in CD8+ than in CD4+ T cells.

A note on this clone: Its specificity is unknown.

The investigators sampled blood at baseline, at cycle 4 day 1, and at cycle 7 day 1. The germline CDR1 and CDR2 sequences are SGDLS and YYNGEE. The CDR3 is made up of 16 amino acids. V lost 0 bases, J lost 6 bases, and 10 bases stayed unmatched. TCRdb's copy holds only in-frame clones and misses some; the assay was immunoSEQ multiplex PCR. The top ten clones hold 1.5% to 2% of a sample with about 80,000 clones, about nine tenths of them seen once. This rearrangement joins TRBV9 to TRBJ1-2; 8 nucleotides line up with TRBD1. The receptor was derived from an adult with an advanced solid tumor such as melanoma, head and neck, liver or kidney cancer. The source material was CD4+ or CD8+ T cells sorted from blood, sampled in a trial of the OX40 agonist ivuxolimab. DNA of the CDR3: TGTGCCAGCAGCGTAGAGGGCCCCCAGGGGGCGAATGGCTACACCTTC. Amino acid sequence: CASSVEGPQGANGYTF.